This TCR beta chain was recovered during a study of blood T cell repertoires in COVID-19. Turning to the study itself: Sources were T cells, B-cell-depleted T cells, or PBMCs; the material itself was cDNA or gDNA.

From germline, CDR1 is MNHEY and CDR2 SMNVEV (reference sequence). The CDR3 sequence is 15 residues long. The J segment lost 2 bases and the V segment lost 5 bases, leaving 4 bases of the junction unmatched. Only in-frame clones appear in the TCRdb table, and some are missing; sequencing was by immunoSEQ multiplex PCR. Of fewer than 15,000 clones in the sample, approximately 88% were seen once. The chain couples TRBV27 to TRBJ1-2; 11 bases match TRBD1. The clonotype was recovered from a woman aged 70-85 years in a cohort sampled during active or convalescent COVID-19. Input material: peripheral blood. This CDR3 reads CASSRGTGGNYGYTF. The CDR3 nucleotides read TGTGCCAGCAGTAGAGGGACAGGGGGGAACTATGGCTACACCTTC.